This T cell receptor (beta chain) was identified during a study of CD4+ T cells in melanoma. V was pared by 5 bases and J by 0 bases, with 20 bases between. CDR3 length: 18 residues. The germline gives CDR1 SNHLY, CDR2 FYNNEI. Clones were sequenced by immunoSEQ multiplex PCR, and TCRdb holds only the in-frame ones, with some missing. The table shows some 110,000 clones, with around 92% occurring only once. This chain joins TRBV2 and TRBJ2-4, with D uncertain. The receptor was derived from a human donor with melanoma. Sequenced: peripheral blood. The CDR3 nucleotides read TGTGCCAGCAGTCGGCCGGCTGGCGATACAATAGCCAAAAACATTCAGTACTTC. Its protein is CASSRPAGDTIAKNIQYF.